The 25 T cell receptor beta chains in this list originate from one sample, sequenced in a study of T-cell memory formation after mild COVID-19. TCRdb independently ran MiXCR on the 5' RACE reads; one entry per CDR3 protein. The table has about 400,000 distinct CDR3 sequences, around a quarter seen once. Sequenced sample: PBMCs or a T cell subset sorted from them (not recorded which). These receptors all stem from an adult woman who had mild COVID-19 (a few samples of this study predate the infection). Cell type and time point are not known.

The chain combines TRBV7-2 with TRBJ2-5; 12 bases match TRBD2. Looked up from germline, CDR1 is SGHTA and CDR2 is FQGNSA. Trimming took 5 bases from V and 2 from J; bases not matched to a gene: 3. The CDR3 spans 15 residues. Here the CDR3 DNA reads TGTGCCAGCAGCCGACTAGCGGGGGTTCAAGAGACCCAGTACTTC. Encoded protein: CASSRLAGVQETQYF.

A few counts support this clonotype. The chain joins TRBV27 to TRBJ2-1; the D is unclear. CDR3 length equals 13 residues. CDR1 and CDR2 from the germline V gene are MNHEY and SMNVEV (reference sequence). Between the trimmed V and J ends, which lost 8 bases and 5 bases, there was a span of 13 bases. CDR3 sequence: CASALRIDNEQFF. CDR3 nucleotides: TGTGCCAGCGCCCTAAGGATTGACAATGAGCAGTTCTTC.

The sample holds a few counts of this clonotype. The genes are TRBV12-3 or TRBV12-4 and TRBJ1-1; D possibly corresponds to TRBD1 (5 bases). This CDR3 contains 14 residues. Trimming removed 3 bases at V and 7 bases at J, with 15 bases between. The CDR3 bases are TGTGCCAGCAGTTTCGAGGTTCGGGGGGTTGAAGCTTTCTTT. Protein product: CASSFEVRGVEAFF.

The chain has TRBV11-1 and TRBJ1-1; D is ambiguous. Germline V gives CDR1 SGHAT, CDR2 FQDESV (reference sequence). V lost 0 bases and J lost 0, with 5 bases in between. This CDR3 comprises 14 residues. In DNA, the CDR3 is TGTGCCAGCAGCTTAGCCCTGCTGAACACTGAAGCTTTCTTT. Residues: CASSLALLNTEAFF.

The rearrangement joins TRBV7-3 to TRBJ2-3, with TRBD1 identical over 10 bases. Trimming at V came to 2 bases and at J to 6 bases, leaving 8 bases not matched to a gene. This CDR3 region has 16 residues. Per the germline V gene, CDR1 is SGHTA and CDR2 is FQGTGA. This chain's CDR3 is CASSLRQGASADTQYF. The CDR3 DNA is TGTGCCAGCAGCTTACGACAGGGGGCCAGTGCCGATACGCAGTATTTT.

In its sample, this clonotype was seen a few times. V and J are TRBV6-1 and TRBJ2-7; 8 bases are shared with TRBD1. CDR1 is MNHNS and CDR2 is SASEGT in the germline V gene. V lost 6 bases, J lost 3 bases, and 7 bases stayed unmatched. The CDR3 is 14 amino acids. The DNA of the CDR3 is TGTGCCAGCAGCGCCCCTGGACAGGGCTACGAGCAGTACTTC. Protein product: CASSAPGQGYEQYF.

This clonotype is a singleton in its sample. The chain combines TRBV5-1 with TRBJ1-4; 7 bases align to TRBD1. Trimming cost V 0 bases and J 6 bases; bases outside gene matches: 5. CDR1 is SGHRS and CDR2 is YFSETQ in the germline V gene. This CDR3 is 15 amino acids long. In DNA, the CDR3 is TGCGCCAGCAGCTTGGTTGGGACAGTCGATGAAAAACTGTTTTTT. As protein: CASSLVGTVDEKLFF.

The V and J genes are TRBV24-1 and TRBJ2-1; the D gene could be TRBD1 or TRBD2 (5 bases each). Deletions cut 6 bases from V and 6 bases from J, with 20 bases between. The CDR3 extends over 16 amino acids. From germline, CDR1 is KGHDR and CDR2 SFDVKD. CDR3 in amino acids: CATSYGGRWPPNEQFF. As DNA, the CDR3 is TGTGCCACCAGTTATGGGGGTCGATGGCCTCCCAATGAGCAGTTCTTC.

The chain's CDR3 is CASSILAGVRDTQYF. The CDR3 DNA reads as TGTGCCAGCAGTATACTAGCGGGAGTTCGGGATACGCAGTATTTT. The J gene is TRBJ2-3, the V gene TRBV6-4; the match to TRBD2 covers 11 bases. The V segment lost 5 bases and the J segment 6 bases; nucleotides outside the gene matches: 7. The CDR3 spans 15 residues. Per the germline V gene, CDR1 is MRHNA and CDR2 is SNTAGT.

V gene TRBV2 combines with J gene TRBJ2-3; 9 positions agree with TRBD2. The CDR3 spans 18 residues. V dropped 1 base and J dropped 0; count of bases not matched to a gene: 8. Looked up from germline, CDR1 is SNHLY and CDR2 is FYNNEI. The CDR3 nucleotides read TGTGCCAGCAGTGAAGAGTCTAGCGGGGCTCTCAGCACAGATACGCAGTATTTT. It codes for CASSEESSGALSTDTQYF. Complete variable domain (other parts from reference TRBV2 and TRBJ2-3): EPEVTQTPSHQVTQMGQEVILRCVPISNHLYFYWYRQILGQKVEFLVSFYNNEISEKSEIFDDQFSVERPDGSNFTLKIRSTKLEDSAMYFCASSEESSGALSTDTQYFGPGTRLTVL.

This chain uses TRBV10-3 with TRBJ2-5; D unclear. Trimming shortened V by 5 bases and J by 4 bases, and 8 bases separated the two germline ends. CDR1 and CDR2 (germline): ENHRY, SYGVKD. The CDR3 extends over 12 amino acids. CDR3: CAISTSPETQYF. CDR3 sequence (DNA): TGTGCCATCAGTACGTCTCCAGAGACCCAGTACTTC.

Only one count was recorded for this clonotype. The chain employs TRBV7-6 and TRBJ2-1; 7 bases agree with TRBD2. The CDR3 length is 14 residues. Per the germline V gene, CDR1 is SGHVS and CDR2 is FNYEAQ. V lost 2 bases to trimming and J lost 4 bases; unmatched junction nucleotides: 2. The CDR3 here is CASSLQRGYNEQFF. Here the CDR3 DNA reads TGTGCCAGCAGCTTACAGCGGGGATACAATGAGCAGTTCTTC.

The CDR3 reads CASSLGGYTIYF. For the CDR3, the DNA is TGTGCCAGCAGTTTGGGAGGGTACACCATATATTTT. The V gene is TRBV12-3 or TRBV12-4, the J gene TRBJ1-3; D ambiguous. The CDR3 is 12 amino acids. V was trimmed by 3 bases and J by 8 bases, leaving 8 bases between them.

The chain carries TRBV7-3 and TRBJ2-1, with D perhaps matching TRBD2 (7 bases). Trimming removed 3 bases at V and 6 bases at J, with 12 bases between. CDR1 is SGHTA and CDR2 is FQGTGA in the germline V gene. The CDR3 length is 14 residues. In nucleotides, the CDR3 is TGTGCCAGCAGCTTGGGGGGGGGCTTCAATGAGCAGTTCTTC. It codes for CASSLGGGFNEQFF.

The CDR3 region is CATISGTSGYEQYF. The CDR3 bases are TGTGCCACTATCTCCGGGACTAGCGGCTACGAGCAGTACTTC. J is TRBJ2-7 and V is TRBV28, with 11 bases fitting TRBD2. V dropped 10 bases and J dropped 3; count of bases not matched to a gene: 8. The length of the CDR3 is 14 residues. Germline V gives CDR1 MDHEN, CDR2 SYDVKM. The full variable domain, with the rest looked up from reference TRBV28 and TRBJ2-7, is DVKVTQSSRYLVKRTGEKVFLECVQDMDHENMFWYRQDPGLGLRLIYFSYDVKMKEKGDIPEGYSVSREKKERFSLILESASTNQTSMYLCATISGTSGYEQYFGPGTRLTVT.

This clonotype showed up many times. The chain carries TRBV18 and TRBJ2-1; 7 bases map to TRBD2. Trimming at V came to 3 bases and at J to 10 bases, leaving 12 bases not matched to a gene. Germline CDR1 and CDR2: KGHSH and LQKENI. The CDR3 is made up of 15 amino acids. The CDR3 DNA reads as TGTGCCAGCTCACCCACCGGGCCGGGAGGTCTCGAGCAGTTCTTC. Protein product: CASSPTGPGGLEQFF.

The chain joins TRBV4-2 to TRBJ1-2; 9 bases are shared with TRBD1. The CDR3 sequence is 17 residues long. Germline lookup yields CDR1 LGHNA and CDR2 YNFKEQ. V lost 3 bases, J lost 4 bases, and 12 bases stayed unmatched. CDR3 nucleotides: TGTGCCAGCAGCCAGGGACAGGGCCGATACTATTCCTATGGCTACACCTTC. Protein product: CASSQGQGRYYSYGYTF.

This clonotype turned up a few times. V gene TRBV6-5 combines with J gene TRBJ2-3; no clear D gene. The germline gives CDR1 MNHEY, CDR2 SVGAGI. V lost 8 bases and J 5 bases, leaving 17 bases between the germline ends. This CDR3 has 14 residues. The CDR3 here is CASALGRGRDTQYF. Here the CDR3 DNA reads TGTGCCAGCGCACTCGGTCGTGGTCGAGATACGCAGTATTTT.

This sequence joins TRBV4-3 and TRBJ1-1; D call uncertain. CDR3 length: 15 residues. Germline V gene sequence: CDR1 LGHNA, CDR2 YSLEER. V gave up 1 base and J gave up 4 bases, with 13 bases separating them. The CDR3 DNA reads as TGCGCCAGCAGCCAAGTCTCCGCTAGAGGCACTGAAGCTTTCTTT. Its protein product is CASSQVSARGTEAFF.

There are a few counts of this clonotype. This chain links TRBV10-3 with TRBJ2-6; TRBD1 might be the D (6 bases). Germline V gives CDR1 ENHRY, CDR2 SYGVKD. The CDR3 length is 16 residues. The germline V and J ends were trimmed by 6 bases and 0 bases, with 12 bases remaining between them. The CDR3 here is CAIRTGSGSGANVLTF. The CDR3 DNA reads TGTGCCATCAGGACAGGTTCTGGCTCTGGGGCCAACGTCCTGACTTTC.

The chain employs TRBV6-6 and TRBJ1-2; D might be TRBD1 (5 bases). The V gene lost 7 bases and the J gene lost 1 base, with 22 bases spanning the gap. The CDR3 is made up of 17 amino acids. Germline CDR1 is MNHNY and CDR2 is SVGAGI (reference sequence). As DNA, the CDR3 is TGTGCCAGCATTGACGTTGGAGGGGCGAAAATTAACTATGGCTACACCTTC. Its protein product is CASIDVGGAKINYGYTF.

The J gene is TRBJ2-6, the V gene TRBV11-2; D call uncertain. Germline CDR1 and CDR2: SGHAT and FQNNGV. The CDR3 has 16 amino acids. Trimming took 5 bases from V and 0 from J, leaving 11 bases between them. The CDR3 region is CASSTLRSSGANVLTF. The DNA for the CDR3 is TGTGCCAGCAGCACCCTAAGGAGCTCTGGGGCCAACGTCCTGACTTTC.

The V and J genes are TRBV5-1 and TRBJ1-1, with D possibly matching TRBD1 (5 bases). Germline lookup yields CDR1 SGHRS and CDR2 YFSETQ. The V end lost 1 base, the J end lost 3 bases, and 10 bases lay between the germline ends. This CDR3 has 14 amino acids. The CDR3 spells CASSLRRADTEAFF. The DNA for the CDR3 is TGCGCCAGCAGCTTGCGCAGGGCCGACACTGAAGCTTTCTTT.

This clonotype was observed a handful of times. This chain links TRBV7-8 with TRBJ2-7, with 10 nucleotides matching TRBD2. Losses at the gene ends were 7 bases for V and 2 bases for J; bases not matched to a gene: 8. The CDR3 runs to 15 residues. Germline loops: CDR1 SGHVS, CDR2 FQNEAQ. CDR3 in amino acids: CASTPGLASPYEQYF. The DNA of the CDR3 is TGTGCCAGCACCCCGGGACTAGCGAGCCCCTACGAGCAGTACTTC. The entire variable domain, with the rest obtained from reference TRBV7-8 and TRBJ2-7, is as follows: GAGVSQSPRYKVAKRGQDVALRCDPISGHVSLFWYQQALGQGPEFLTYFQNEAQLDKSGLPSDRFFAERPEGSVSTLKIQRTQQEDSAVYLCASTPGLASPYEQYFGPGTRLTVT.

This chain links TRBV15 with TRBJ1-1; tentative D call: TRBD1 (5 bases). Trimming left V 3 bases short and J 7 bases short, with 15 bases between. Germline V gives CDR1 LNHNV, CDR2 YYDKDF (reference sequence). The CDR3 loop spans 14 amino acids. CDR3 nucleotide sequence: TGTGCCACCAGCAGCGGATCGGGGGGGAATGAAGCTTTCTTT. This codes for CATSSGSGGNEAFF. Looking up the rest from reference TRBV15 and TRBJ1-1 gives the full variable domain: DAMVIQNPRYQVTQFGKPVTLSCSQTLNHNVMYWYQQKSSQAPKLLFHYYDKDFNNEADTPDNFQSRRPNTSFCFLDIRSPGLGDTAMYLCATSSGSGGNEAFFGQGTRLTVV.